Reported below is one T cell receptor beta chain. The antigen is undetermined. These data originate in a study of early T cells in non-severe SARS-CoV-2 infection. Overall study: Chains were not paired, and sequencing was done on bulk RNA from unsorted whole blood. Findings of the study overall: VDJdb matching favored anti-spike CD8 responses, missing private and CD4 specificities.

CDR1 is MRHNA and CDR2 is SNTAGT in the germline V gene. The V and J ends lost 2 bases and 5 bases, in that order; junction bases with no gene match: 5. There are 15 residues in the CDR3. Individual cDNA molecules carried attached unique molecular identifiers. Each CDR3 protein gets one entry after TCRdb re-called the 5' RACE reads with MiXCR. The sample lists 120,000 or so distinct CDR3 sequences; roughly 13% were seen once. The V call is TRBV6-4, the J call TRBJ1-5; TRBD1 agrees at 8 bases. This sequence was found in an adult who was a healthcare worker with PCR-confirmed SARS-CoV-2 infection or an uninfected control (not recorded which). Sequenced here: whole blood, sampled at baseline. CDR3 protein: CASSDPDRGDQPQHF. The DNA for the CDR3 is TGTGCCAGCAGTGACCCAGACAGGGGTGATCAGCCCCAGCATTTT.